This entry describes one T cell receptor (beta chain). Its specificity is not known. Surgery cases with the highest brain T cell transcript signatures were chosen for sequencing. V trimming: 3 bases; J trimming: 4 bases; junction bases outside the gene matches: 11. Germline-derived CDR1 and CDR2 are LGHNA and YSLEER. The CDR3 runs to 16 residues. These data originate in a study of brain T cells in children with intractable seizures. Regarding the study as a whole: Viral specificity was inferred only from CDR3 similarity; HCMV serostatus was unknown.

The table came from immunoSEQ multiplex PCR; TCRdb's copy has only in-frame clones and leaves some out. The profile shows about 110,000 clones, roughly 94% of them singletons. The sequencing here drew on peripheral blood, taken at surgery. The chain carries TRBV4-3 and TRBJ2-7; 8 positions agree with TRBD1. The clonotype originates from a boy younger than two with hemimegalencephaly and intractable seizures. The CDR3 nucleotides read TGCGCCAGCAGCCATAACACGCAGGGGGCTTGGTACGAGCAGTACTTC. Amino acids: CASSHNTQGAWYEQYF.